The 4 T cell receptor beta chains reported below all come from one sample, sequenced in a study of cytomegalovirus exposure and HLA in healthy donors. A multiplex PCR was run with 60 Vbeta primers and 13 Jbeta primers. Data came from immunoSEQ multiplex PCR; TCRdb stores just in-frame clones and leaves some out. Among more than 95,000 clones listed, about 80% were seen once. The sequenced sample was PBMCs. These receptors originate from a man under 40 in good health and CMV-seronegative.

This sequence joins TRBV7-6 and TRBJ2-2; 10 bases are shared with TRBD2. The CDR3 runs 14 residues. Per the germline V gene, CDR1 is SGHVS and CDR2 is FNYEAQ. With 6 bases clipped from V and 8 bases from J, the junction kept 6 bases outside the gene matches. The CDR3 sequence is CASRPGTSAGELFF. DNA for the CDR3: TGTGCCAGCAGACCCGGGACTAGCGCTGGGGAGCTGTTTTTT.

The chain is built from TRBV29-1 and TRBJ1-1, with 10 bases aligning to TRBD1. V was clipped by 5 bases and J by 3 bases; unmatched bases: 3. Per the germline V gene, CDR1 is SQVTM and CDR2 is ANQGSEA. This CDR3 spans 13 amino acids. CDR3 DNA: TGCAGCGTTACTGGACAGGGGGACACTGAAGCTTTCTTT. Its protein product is CSVTGQGDTEAFF.

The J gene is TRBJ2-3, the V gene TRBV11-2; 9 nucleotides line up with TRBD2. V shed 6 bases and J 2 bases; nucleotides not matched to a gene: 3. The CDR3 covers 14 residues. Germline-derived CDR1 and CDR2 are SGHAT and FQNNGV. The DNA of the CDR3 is TGTGCCAGCAGGCTAGCGGGGCCCACAGATACGCAGTATTTT. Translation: CASRLAGPTDTQYF.

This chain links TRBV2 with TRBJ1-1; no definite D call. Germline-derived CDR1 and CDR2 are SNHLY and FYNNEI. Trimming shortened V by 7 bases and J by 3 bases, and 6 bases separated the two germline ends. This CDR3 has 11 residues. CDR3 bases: TGTGCCAGCACGCGGGACACTGAAGCTTTCTTT. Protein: CASTRDTEAFF.